Listed below are T cell receptor beta chains from one sample, sequenced in a study of cytomegalovirus exposure and HLA in healthy donors. Only in-frame clones appear in the TCRdb table, and some are missing; sequencing was by immunoSEQ multiplex PCR. Found here are approximately 96,000 clones; the top ten clones hold more than 5.5%. Sequencing was performed on PBMCs. These receptors came from a girl aged 10 to 17 in good health and CMV-seropositive. The CDR3 runs from the conserved cysteine through the conserved F or W. D genes are given only for firm matches.

d_gene	v_gene	j_gene	CDR3nt	CDR3aa
TRBD2	TRBV4-2	TRBJ2-3	TGTGCCAGCAGCCGGCAGAACTTGGAGGCGGGGGGCCCAGATACGCAGTATTTT	CASSRQNLEAGGPDTQYF
-	TRBV18	TRBJ2-1	TGTGCCAGCAGAGGGGGGGGCCGCTCCTACAATGAGCAGTTCTTC	CASRGGGRSYNEQFF
TRBD1	TRBV5-1	TRBJ1-1	TGCGCCAGCAGCTTGGACAGGGGGCTTCTCACTGAAGCTTTCTTT	CASSLDRGLLTEAFF
-	TRBV2	TRBJ1-1	TGTGCCAGCCAAAAAACCGGGATGAACACTGAAGCTTTCTTT	CASQKTGMNTEAFF
-	TRBV10-1	TRBJ1-1	TGCGCCAGCAGTGGGGAAAGGGGGAAGAACACTGAAGCTTTCTTT	CASSGERGKNTEAFF
-	TRBV6-5	TRBJ2-1	TGTGCCAGCAGTTACTCGGTGGCAGGTCAAGACAATGAGCAGTTCTTC	CASSYSVAGQDNEQFF
-	TRBV29-1	TRBJ2-5	TGCAGCGTTGGCGAGATGCAAGAGACCCAGTACTTC	CSVGEMQETQYF
TRBD1	TRBV2	TRBJ1-2	TGTGCCAGCAGGGAACAAACAGGGGGTGGCTACACCTTC	CASREQTGGGYTF
-	TRBV28	TRBJ1-5	TGTGCCAGCAGTTTACAGGGAAGAGGCAATCAGCCCCAGCATTTT	CASSLQGRGNQPQHF
-	TRBV5-6	TRBJ2-5	TGTGCCAGCAGCGCAACAGGGACCGGGAGGGAGACCCAGTACTTC	CASSATGTGRETQYF
-	TRBV2	TRBJ1-5	TGTGCCAGCAGTAGGTCCCCGGGGGGAGGCAATCAGCCCCAGCATTTT	CASSRSPGGGNQPQHF
TRBD2	TRBV11-2	TRBJ2-1	TGTGCCAGCAGCCCCGGGACTAGCGGGGGGACTCCCTCCTACAATGAGCAGTTCTTC	CASSPGTSGGTPSYNEQFF
TRBD2	TRBV4-1	TRBJ2-7	TGCGCCAGCAGCCAAGTCGCAGCGGGGGGTCAATACGAGCAGTACTTC	CASSQVAAGGQYEQYF
-	TRBV7-2	TRBJ2-1	TGTGCCAGCGGACTTGGCTACAATGAGCAGTTCTTC	CASGLGYNEQFF
TRBD2	TRBV6-9	TRBJ2-1	TGTGCCAGCAGTTTGAAGCGGGGGGTAGACAATGAGCAGTTCTTC	CASSLKRGVDNEQFF
-	TRBV5-1	TRBJ1-1	TGCGCCAGCAGCTTTGCACCGGACACTGAAGCTTTCTTT	CASSFAPDTEAFF
TRBD2	TRBV7-2	TRBJ2-3	TGTGCCAGCAGCGGGAAGAGGACTAGCGGGGGACCCACAGATACGCAGTATTTT	CASSGKRTSGGPTDTQYF
TRBD1	TRBV4-2	TRBJ2-3	TGTGCCAGCTCACAGGGGGCCCTCACAGATACGCAGTATTTT	CASSQGALTDTQYF
-	TRBV5-6	TRBJ1-2	TGTGCCAGCAGGACTATCGGATCAGGCTACACCTTC	CASRTIGSGYTF
-	TRBV5-1	TRBJ2-1	TGCGCCAGCAGCCCCACCGTGAGGGATGAGCAGTTCTTC	CASSPTVRDEQFF
TRBD2	TRBV28	TRBJ2-5	TGTGCCAGCAGCGGGACTAGCGGGGGTGAGACCCAGTACTTC	CASSGTSGGETQYF
-	TRBV18	TRBJ1-1	TGTGCCAGCTCACCGACGGAGAAATTTTTGTCGAACACTGAAGCTTTCTTT	CASSPTEKFLSNTEAFF
-	TRBV28	TRBJ2-4	TGTGCCAGCAGTTTACACTCCAGCGGCAAAAACATTCAGTACTTC	CASSLHSSGKNIQYF
-	TRBV5-4	TRBJ2-3	TGTGCCAGCAGCTTTTCAGGTGCAGATACGCAGTATTTT	CASSFSGADTQYF
-	TRBV29-1	TRBJ1-1	TGCAGCGTTGAAGTACTGGACAGTGTTCGGTTGGCTTTCTTT	CSVEVLDSVRLAFF
-	TRBV7-9	TRBJ1-6	TGTGCCAGCAGCTTAGGAGATTCACCCCTCCACTTT	CASSLGDSPLHF
-	TRBV29-1	TRBJ1-2	TGCAGCGTCGCTCTGAGGTTAACCTATGGCTACACCTTC	CSVALRLTYGYTF
-	TRBV2	TRBJ1-2	TGTGCCAGCATTGACAACAGGGCTGTGTGGGATGGCTACACCTTC	CASIDNRAVWDGYTF
TRBD1	TRBV7-2	TRBJ2-4	TGTGCCAGCAGCCCCGGGACAGGGGGCAAAAACATTCAGTACTTC	CASSPGTGGKNIQYF
-	TRBV19	TRBJ2-5	TGTGCCAGTAGTATAGTGGCCGAGGGGACCCAGTACTTC	CASSIVAEGTQYF
TRBD2	TRBV5-4	TRBJ2-3	TGTGCCAGCAGCTTGGATAGCGGGTTCACAGATACGCAGTATTTT	CASSLDSGFTDTQYF
TRBD2	TRBV11-3	TRBJ2-5	TGTGCCAGCAGCACCTTTTCTAGTGGGGGAGGGGTTGGGACCCAGTACTTC	CASSTFSSGGGVGTQYF
-	TRBV6-6	TRBJ2-7	TGTGCCAGCAGTTACCAGGGAACCACCTACGAGCAGTACTTC	CASSYQGTTYEQYF
TRBD1	TRBV5-1	TRBJ1-6	TGCGCCAGCAGGCCACCGGGACAGGGTTCACCCCTCCACTTT	CASRPPGQGSPLHF
-	TRBV6-1	TRBJ2-7	TGTGCCAGCAGGGCCAGATACTACGAGCAGTACTTC	CASRARYYEQYF
TRBD1	TRBV5-1	TRBJ2-7	TGCGCCAGCAGCTTACGACCATCCGGGACAGGGACATCCCAGTACTTC	CASSLRPSGTGTSQYF
TRBD1	TRBV28	TRBJ1-5	TGTGCCAGCAGTCCGGACAGGGCCCAGGGCAATCAGCCCCAGCATTTT	CASSPDRAQGNQPQHF
TRBD1	TRBV28	TRBJ2-5	TGTGCCAGCAGTGTGACAGGGGCCCAAGAGACCCAGTACTTC	CASSVTGAQETQYF
TRBD2	TRBV6-1	TRBJ2-3	TGTGCCAGCATCGGACTAGCGGCTAGCACAGATACGCAGTATTTT	CASIGLAASTDTQYF
TRBD2	TRBV7-9	TRBJ2-2	TGTGCCAGCAGCCGACTAGCGGGTGACGGGGAGCTGTTTTTT	CASSRLAGDGELFF
-	TRBV5-1	TRBJ2-3	TGCGCCAGCAGCCCGAGCACAGATACGCAGTATTTT	CASSPSTDTQYF
-	TRBV29-1	TRBJ2-7	TGCAGCGTTGTATCCGCCTACGAGCAGTACTTC	CSVVSAYEQYF
TRBD1	TRBV7-2	TRBJ2-2	TGTGCCAGCAGCTCGGGACAGCGGAACACCGGGGAGCTGTTTTTT	CASSSGQRNTGELFF
-	TRBV11-2	TRBJ1-2	TGTGCCAGCAGCTTTGGGGGGGCGACGGGCTACACCTTC	CASSFGGATGYTF
-	TRBV29-1	TRBJ1-1	TGCAGCGCCAACCCCGGGGGACTCACTGAAGCTTTCTTT	CSANPGGLTEAFF
-	TRBV5-1	TRBJ2-6	TGCGCCAGCAGCTTGGGATGGGCCTTACGTCAAGGGGCCAACGTCCTGACTTTC	CASSLGWALRQGANVLTF